This entry features one T cell receptor (beta chain) sequence. This CDR3 contains 15 residues. The sample belongs to a study of blood T cell repertoires in COVID-19. Study as a whole: Acute and convalescent COVID-19 specimens originated in the United States, Italy and Spain.

Enrolled through a virtual design, the participants were between 18 and 89 years of age and came from about two dozen US areas. Participants had their cohort set by participant-reported clinical history. Per the original methods: Cell counts per sample came from amplifying reference gene primers. Profiling relied on immunoSEQ multiplex PCR, and the TCRdb table lists in-frame clones only, not all of them. V, J and clone size are those of that table, while D and trimming were read from the DNA. This table holds a few hundred thousand clones, over 80% found once. The rearrangement links TRBV21-1 to TRBJ1-1; the DNA was not compared with TRBD1, the D call given in the table. TRBV21-1 has pseudogene status. Material for sequencing was PBMCs or T cells enriched from blood (not recorded which). The clonotype comes from a human donor in a cohort exposed to, infected with or recovered from COVID-19 (not recorded which). The donor label of this sample is uncertain. In nucleotides, the CDR3 is TGTGCCTTCTCCCCGTACAGGGATGGAAACACTGAAGCTTTCTTT. The encoded protein is CAFSPYRDGNTEAFF.